Listed here are 21 T cell receptor beta chains from one sample, sequenced in a study of T cell clones after liver transplantation. The protocol was immunoSEQ multiplex PCR, while the TCRdb copy is restricted to in-frame clones and leaves out a portion. The profile shows roughly 100,000 clones, around 80% of them singletons. The starting material was CD4+ T cells from blood, obtained around 49 months after liver transplant. The receptor source for this set is a human patient who received a liver transplant. Some T cells may have originated in the graft donor.

The chain joins TRBV7-7 to TRBJ1-5; tentative D call: TRBD1 (6 bases). Trimming removed 3 bases from V and 3 bases from J, with 18 bases in between. Germline V gives CDR1 SSHAT, CDR2 FNYEAQ (reference sequence). The CDR3 is 17 amino acids. The CDR3 DNA is TGTGCCAGCAGCTTCGAGGGGGATGGGGAGCTCAATCAGCCCCAGCATTTT. Translating gives CASSFEGDGELNQPQHF.

This clone was observed a single time. A clone one base away is much larger, so this may be a read error. The chain is built from TRBV5-6 and TRBJ2-7; D uncertain. Germline loops: CDR1 SGHDT, CDR2 YYEEEE. The CDR3 totals 13 residues. With 0 bases removed from V and 1 base from J, the gap between germline ends came to 5 bases. CDR3 nucleotide sequence: TGTGCCAGCAGCTTGGGGCGGTCCTACGAGCAGTACTTC. Protein: CASSLGRSYEQYF.

This clone appeared a few times. The chain combines TRBV27 with TRBJ2-3, with D unclear. From germline, CDR1 is MNHEY and CDR2 SMNVEV (reference sequence). The CDR3 spans 12 residues. V lost 6 bases and J 4 bases, leaving 8 bases between the germline ends. Written as DNA, the CDR3 is TGTGCCAGCAGGGATATGGCAGATACGCAGTATTTT. Protein: CASRDMADTQYF.

This chain uses TRBV6-5 with TRBJ1-4; no clear D gene. Germline CDR1 is MNHEY and CDR2 is SVGAGI. V lost 9 bases, J lost 6 bases, and 17 bases lay in between. The CDR3 sequence is 14 residues long. CDR3 sequence: CASGPLVTYEKLFF. CDR3 DNA: TGTGCCAGTGGACCGCTGGTCACTTATGAAAAACTGTTTTTT.

The chain carries TRBV28 and TRBJ2-7; D unresolved. CDR3 length equals 12 residues. V gave up 6 bases and J gave up 4 bases, with 10 bases separating them. Per germline, CDR1 MDHEN and CDR2 SYDVKM. CDR3 loop: CASSPDGYEQYF. Written as DNA, the CDR3 is TGTGCCAGCAGCCCCGACGGGTACGAGCAGTACTTC. Filled out from reference TRBV28 and TRBJ2-7, the complete variable domain reads DVKVTQSSRYLVKRTGEKVFLECVQDMDHENMFWYRQDPGLGLRLIYFSYDVKMKEKGDIPEGYSVSREKKERFSLILESASTNQTSMYLCASSPDGYEQYFGPGTRLTVT.

V usage is TRBV2 and J usage is TRBJ2-3; TRBD2 matches at 12 bases. Germline lookup yields CDR1 SNHLY and CDR2 FYNNEI. The CDR3 has 14 residues. The V and J ends lost 8 bases and 4 bases, in that order; junction bases with no gene match: 4. Written as DNA, the CDR3 is TGTGCCAGCCTCGGACTAGCGGGGTCAGATACGCAGTATTTT. Protein product: CASLGLAGSDTQYF.

The V gene is TRBV18, the J gene TRBJ2-2; D not resolved. Trimming took 5 bases from V and 0 from J, leaving 10 bases between them. Germline V gives CDR1 KGHSH, CDR2 LQKENI. The CDR3 consists of 15 residues. This CDR3 is CASSGRVPNTGELFF. The CDR3 DNA follows: TGTGCCAGCTCAGGCAGAGTTCCGAACACCGGGGAGCTGTTTTTT.

This chain joins TRBV19 and TRBJ1-1, with D perhaps matching TRBD1 (5 bases). V lost 3 bases, J lost 1 base, and 15 bases lay in between. The germline gives CDR1 LNHDA, CDR2 SQIVND (reference sequence). CDR3 size: 16 residues. The CDR3 DNA reads as TGTGCCAGTAGTATTCGAGGGGCGTGGGGGAACACTGAAGCTTTCTTT. Translated: CASSIRGAWGNTEAFF.

This clone has a handful of counts. This chain joins TRBV9 and TRBJ2-2; 7 bases are shared with TRBD1. J lost 5 bases, V lost 3 bases, and 13 bases had no gene match. The CDR3 totals 17 residues. Looked up from germline, CDR1 is SGDLS and CDR2 is YYNGEE. CDR3 DNA sequence: TGTGCCAGCAGCGGAACTCCCGGGACAGAGTTAACCGGGGAGCTGTTTTTT. It codes for CASSGTPGTELTGELFF. The entire variable domain, with the rest obtained from reference TRBV9 and TRBJ2-2, is as follows: DSGVTQTPKHLITATGQRVTLRCSPRSGDLSVYWYQQSLDQGLQFLIQYYNGEERAKGNILERFSAQQFPDLHSELNLSSLELGDSALYFCASSGTPGTELTGELFFGEGSRLTVL.

V gene TRBV7-2 combines with J gene TRBJ2-4, with 10 bases matching TRBD1. From germline, CDR1 is SGHTA and CDR2 FQGNSA. This CDR3 is built from 16 residues. Trimming removed 5 bases from V and 3 bases from J; junction bases left unmatched: 7. The CDR3 loop is CASSLGGQGVKNIQYF. CDR3 DNA: TGTGCCAGCAGCCTCGGTGGACAGGGGGTCAAAAACATTCAGTACTTC.

V is TRBV2 and J is TRBJ2-1; no firm D call. The V end was cut by 7 bases, the J end by 7 bases, with 20 bases between. Germline V gives CDR1 SNHLY, CDR2 FYNNEI. The CDR3 has 15 amino acids. The CDR3 bases are TGTGCCAGCAATTCGGGTCGCTTGGCCCTAAATGAGCAGTTCTTC. Amino acid sequence: CASNSGRLALNEQFF.

The V call is TRBV30, the J call TRBJ2-6; possibly TRBD1 for D (7 bases). The germline gives CDR1 GTSNPN, CDR2 SVGIG (reference sequence). The CDR3 runs 15 residues. V was trimmed by 5 bases and J by 3 bases, leaving 14 bases between them. DNA of the CDR3: TGTGCCTGGGGAGGAGGGGGCGGTGGGGCCAACGTCCTGACTTTC. Its protein product is CAWGGGGGGANVLTF.

The chain is built from TRBV4-1 and TRBJ1-4; D remains ambiguous. The CDR3 consists of 15 residues. The V end lost 2 bases, the J end lost 0 bases, and 7 bases lay between the germline ends. Germline loops: CDR1 MGHRA, CDR2 YSYEKL. The CDR3 DNA follows: TGCGCCAGCAGCCAAAAGGGCCCAACTAATGAAAAACTGTTTTTT. Protein: CASSQKGPTNEKLFF.

This clone was detected a few times. J is TRBJ1-1 and V is TRBV18; TRBD1 aligns across 9 bases. Trimming cost V 2 bases and J 1 base; bases outside gene matches: 2. Germline values: CDR1 KGHSH, CDR2 LQKENI. The CDR3 loop spans 15 amino acids. CDR3: CASSPRQGGNTEAFF. The DNA for the CDR3 is TGTGCCAGCTCACCAAGACAGGGGGGGAACACTGAAGCTTTCTTT.

The chain has TRBV30 and TRBJ2-7, with D possibly TRBD2 on 6 matching bases. Germline-derived CDR1 and CDR2 are GTSNPN and SVGIG (reference sequence). Deletions cut 4 bases from V and 3 bases from J, with 19 bases between. The CDR3 has 15 amino acids. CDR3 amino acids: CAWTPLASFIYEQYF. The CDR3 region has the DNA TGTGCCTGGACCCCACTAGCAAGCTTTATCTACGAGCAGTACTTC.

The chain combines TRBV7-2 with TRBJ1-1, with TRBD1 identical over 7 bases. The CDR3 sequence is 15 residues long. V lost 5 bases, J lost 1 base, and 7 bases stayed unmatched. CDR1 and CDR2 (germline): SGHTA, FQGNSA. The CDR3 nucleotides are TGTGCCAGCAGCATACAGGGGCGGGGGAACACTGAAGCTTTCTTT. This gives the protein CASSIQGRGNTEAFF.

The CDR3 DNA follows: TGCGCCAGCAGCTTGGGACAGGGAGGCACTGAAGCTTTCTTT. It yields the protein CASSLGQGGTEAFF. This chain joins TRBV5-1 and TRBJ1-1; the match to TRBD1 covers 7 bases. Germline trimming cut 0 bases from V and 4 bases from J; bases unmatched to any gene: 3. The length of the CDR3 is 14 residues. CDR1 is SGHRS, CDR2 YFSETQ, per germline.

The rearrangement links TRBV9 to TRBJ2-1, with TRBD2 identical over 10 bases. CDR1 is SGDLS, CDR2 YYNGEE, per germline. CDR3 size: 16 residues. V shed 2 bases, J shed 4 bases, and the junction held 6 bases outside the gene matches. For the CDR3, the DNA is TGTGCCAGCAGCGTGGGAGCGGGGGGGCCATACAATGAGCAGTTCTTC. It codes for CASSVGAGGPYNEQFF.

The gene calls are TRBV5-8 and TRBJ1-6; TRBD1 aligns across 9 bases. CDR1 and CDR2 (germline): SGHTS, YDEGEE. V dropped 0 bases and J dropped 7; count of bases not matched to a gene: 2. The CDR3 runs 15 residues. The CDR3 DNA reads TGTGCCAGCAGCTTGGGGGGGACAGGGAATTCACCCCTCCACTTT. Translating it yields CASSLGGTGNSPLHF. The full variable domain, in which reference TRBV5-8 and TRBJ1-6 provide the parts outside the CDR3, is EAGVTQSPTHLIKTRGQQATLRCSPISGHTSVYWYQQALGLGLQFLLWYDEGEERNRGNFPPRFSGRQFPNYSSELNVNALELEDSALYLCASSLGGTGNSPLHFGNGTRLTVT.

The V and J genes are TRBV5-6 and TRBJ1-1; D call uncertain. Germline V gene data show CDR1 as SGHDT and CDR2 as YYEEEE. This CDR3 comprises 12 residues. Trimming left V 1 base short and J 5 bases short, with 6 bases between. CDR3 amino acids: CASSLLSTEAFF. The CDR3 bases are TGTGCCAGCAGCTTGTTGTCGACTGAAGCTTTCTTT. Full variable domain (remainder filled in from reference TRBV5-6 and TRBJ1-1): DAGVTQSPTHLIKTRGQQVTLRCSPKSGHDTVSWYQQALGQGPQFIFQYYEEEERQRGNFPDRFSGHQFPNYSSELNVNALLLGDSALYLCASSLLSTEAFFGQGTRLTVV.

This chain joins TRBV19 and TRBJ2-3; TRBD2 matches 10 bases. The CDR3 sequence is 16 residues long. CDR1 LNHDA and CDR2 SQIVND come from the germline V gene (reference sequence). V trimming: 3 bases; J trimming: 4 bases; junction bases outside the gene matches: 7. CDR3 nucleotide sequence: TGTGCCAGTAGTATCCCTAGCGGGAGTTTCTCAGATACGCAGTATTTT. It is translated as CASSIPSGSFSDTQYF.